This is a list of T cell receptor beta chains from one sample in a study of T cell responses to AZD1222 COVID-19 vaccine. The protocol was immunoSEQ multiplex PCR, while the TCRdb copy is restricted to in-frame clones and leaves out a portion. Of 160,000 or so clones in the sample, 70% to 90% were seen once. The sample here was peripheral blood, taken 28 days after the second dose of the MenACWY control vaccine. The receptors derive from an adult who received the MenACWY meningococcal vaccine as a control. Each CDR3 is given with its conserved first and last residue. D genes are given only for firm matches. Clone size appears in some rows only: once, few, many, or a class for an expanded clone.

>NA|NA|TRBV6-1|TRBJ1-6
CASSETPLDSPLHF
TGTGCCAGCAGTGAAACCCCTTTGGATTCACCCCTCCACTTT
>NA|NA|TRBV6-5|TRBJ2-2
CASSYSARGRTGELFF
TGTGCCAGCAGTTACTCGGCCCGGGGGCGGACCGGGGAGCTGTTTTTT
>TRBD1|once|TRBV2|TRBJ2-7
CASSDQGTDYEQYF
TGTGCCAGCAGTGACCAGGGGACAGATTACGAGCAGTACTTC
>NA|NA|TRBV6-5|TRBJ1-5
CASSYNGKNQPQHF
TGTGCCAGCAGTTACAATGGAAAAAATCAGCCCCAGCATTTT
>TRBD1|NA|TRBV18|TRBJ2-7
CASSPPEAGGYVEQYF
TGTGCCAGCTCACCACCAGAGGCAGGGGGATATGTCGAGCAGTACTTC
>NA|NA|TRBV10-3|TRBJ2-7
CAIMGTGLEQYF
TGTGCCATCATGGGGACGGGACTCGAGCAGTACTTC
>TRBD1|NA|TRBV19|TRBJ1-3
CASSDRGSGNTIYF
TGTGCCAGTAGCGACAGGGGGTCTGGAAACACCATATATTTT
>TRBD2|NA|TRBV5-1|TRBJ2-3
CASSLAGVLTDTQYF
TGCGCCAGCAGTCTAGCGGGGGTACTCACAGATACGCAGTATTTT
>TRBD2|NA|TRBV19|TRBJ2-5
CASRVRTGGRETQYF
TGTGCCAGTAGGGTCCGGACGGGGGGTAGGGAGACCCAGTACTTC
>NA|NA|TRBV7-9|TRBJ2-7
CASSLQSVSSYEQYF
TGTGCCAGCAGCTTACAGTCCGTAAGCTCCTACGAGCAGTACTTC
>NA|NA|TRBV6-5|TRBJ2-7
CASSYTGSAYEQYF
TGTGCCAGCAGTTACACCGGGTCTGCCTACGAGCAGTACTTC
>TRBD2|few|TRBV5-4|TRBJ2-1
CASSPRTSGNPSEQFF
TGTGCCAGCAGTCCACGGACTAGCGGGAACCCTAGTGAGCAGTTCTTC
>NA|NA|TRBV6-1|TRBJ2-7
CASSEGVFYEQYF
TGTGCCAGCAGTGAAGGTGTGTTCTACGAGCAGTACTTC
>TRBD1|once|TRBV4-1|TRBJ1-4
CASSQEEGGQGEVTNEKLFF
TGCGCCAGCAGCCAAGAAGAGGGGGGACAGGGAGAGGTGACTAATGAAAAACTGTTTTTT
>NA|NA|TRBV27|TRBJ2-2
CASSLKRPNTGELFF
TGTGCCAGCAGTTTGAAGAGACCTAACACCGGGGAGCTGTTTTTT
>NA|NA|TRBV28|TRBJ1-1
CASSISDTEAFF
TGTGCCAGCAGTATCAGTGACACTGAAGCTTTCTTT
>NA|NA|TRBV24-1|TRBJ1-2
CATSDHQLTGQSYYTF
TGTGCCACCAGTGATCATCAACTCACGGGACAAAGTTATTACACCTTC
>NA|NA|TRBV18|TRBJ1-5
CASSLSQGNQPQHF
TGTGCCAGCTCACTTTCCCAGGGCAATCAGCCCCAGCATTTT
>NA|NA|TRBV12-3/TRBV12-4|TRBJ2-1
CASSQTYNEQFF
TGTGCCAGCAGCCAAACCTACAATGAGCAGTTCTTC
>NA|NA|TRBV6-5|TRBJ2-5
CASSLLQETQYF
TGTGCCAGCAGTTTGTTGCAAGAGACCCAGTACTTC
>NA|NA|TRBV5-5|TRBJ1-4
CASSSPAPRIEKLFF
TGTGCCAGCAGCTCCCCGGCCCCAAGGATTGAAAAACTGTTTTTT
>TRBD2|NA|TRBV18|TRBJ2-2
CASSPPSLAGATGELFF
TGTGCCAGCTCACCACCGAGCCTAGCGGGAGCTACCGGGGAGCTGTTTTTT
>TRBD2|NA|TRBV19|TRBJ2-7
CASSPRGLAGYYEQYF
TGTGCCAGTAGTCCCAGGGGACTAGCGGGTTACTACGAGCAGTACTTC
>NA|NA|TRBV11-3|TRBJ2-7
CASSLAIFGGWEQYF
TGTGCCAGCAGCTTAGCCATCTTTGGGGGTTGGGAGCAGTACTTC
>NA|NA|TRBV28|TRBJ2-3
CASSWVRGPDTQYF
TGTGCCAGCAGTTGGGTCAGAGGCCCAGATACGCAGTATTTT
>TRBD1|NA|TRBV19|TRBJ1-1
CASSRGQAMNTEAFF
TGTGCCAGTAGTAGAGGACAGGCGATGAACACTGAAGCTTTCTTT
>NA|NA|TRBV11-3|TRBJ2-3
CASSLADDFDTQYF
TGTGCCAGCAGCTTGGCGGATGACTTTGATACGCAGTATTTT
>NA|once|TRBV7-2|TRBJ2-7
CASSGGLASLSYEQYF
TGTGCCAGCAGCGGGGGCCTCGCAAGTCTTTCCTACGAGCAGTACTTC
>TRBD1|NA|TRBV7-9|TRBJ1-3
CASSPGTAGNTIYF
TGTGCCAGCAGCCCAGGGACAGCCGGAAACACCATATATTTT
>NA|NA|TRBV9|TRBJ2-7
CASSVFDYPRDGEDEQYF
TGTGCCAGCAGCGTATTCGATTACCCCCGGGACGGGGAAGACGAGCAGTACTTC
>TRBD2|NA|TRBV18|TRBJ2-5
CASSPLAGFQETQYF
TGTGCCAGCTCACCGCTAGCGGGATTCCAAGAGACCCAGTACTTC
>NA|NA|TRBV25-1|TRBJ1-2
CASSGGPHYGYTF
TGTGCCAGCAGTGGGGGACCGCACTATGGCTACACCTTC
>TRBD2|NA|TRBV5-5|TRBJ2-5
CASSLASGQETQYF
TGTGCCAGCAGCTTGGCTAGCGGACAAGAGACCCAGTACTTC
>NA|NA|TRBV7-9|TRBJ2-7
CASSWDGPSREQYF
TGTGCCAGCAGCTGGGACGGACCCTCTAGGGAGCAGTACTTC
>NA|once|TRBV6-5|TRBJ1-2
CASSTRLGLHGYTF
TGTGCCAGCAGCACCCGGTTAGGGCTGCATGGCTACACCTTC
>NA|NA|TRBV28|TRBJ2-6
CASVRGDGANVLTF
TGTGCCAGCGTGCGAGGGGACGGGGCCAACGTCCTGACTTTC
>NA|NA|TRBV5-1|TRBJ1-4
CASSSYGATNEKLFF
TGCGCCAGCAGCTCCTACGGAGCAACTAATGAAAAACTGTTTTTT
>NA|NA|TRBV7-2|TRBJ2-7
CASSPDRAYEQYF
TGTGCCAGCAGCCCGGACAGAGCCTACGAGCAGTACTTC
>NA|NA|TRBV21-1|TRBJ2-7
CASSKGLAGGKGYEQYF
TGTGCCAGCAGCAAAGGACTAGCGGGAGGGAAAGGGTACGAGCAGTACTTC
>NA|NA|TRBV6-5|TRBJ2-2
CATSRRFFGELFF
TGTGCCACCAGCCGGCGGTTTTTCGGGGAGCTGTTTTTT
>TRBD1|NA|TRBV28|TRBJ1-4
CASSFRPGQINEKLFF
TGTGCCAGCAGTTTTCGACCGGGACAGATTAATGAAAAACTGTTTTTT
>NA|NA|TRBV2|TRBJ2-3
CASSEARVVLDTQYF
TGTGCCAGCAGTGAAGCTAGGGTCGTGCTGGATACGCAGTATTTT
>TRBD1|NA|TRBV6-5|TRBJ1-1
CASSRQGGRDTEAFF
TGTGCCAGCAGTCGACAGGGAGGTAGGGACACTGAAGCTTTCTTT
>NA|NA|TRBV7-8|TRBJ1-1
CASRPLGPDEAFF
TGTGCCAGCAGACCACTGGGCCCTGACGAAGCTTTCTTT
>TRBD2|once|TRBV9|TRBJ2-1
CASSVAVAGGSGNEQFF
TGTGCCAGCAGCGTAGCAGTAGCGGGAGGGTCGGGCAATGAGCAGTTCTTC
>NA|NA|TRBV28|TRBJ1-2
CASSVRASAYGYTF
TGTGCCAGCAGTGTAAGGGCGTCGGCTTATGGCTACACCTTC
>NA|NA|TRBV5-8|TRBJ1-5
CASSPGIRNQPQHF
TGTGCCAGCAGCCCGGGAATCCGCAATCAGCCCCAGCATTTT
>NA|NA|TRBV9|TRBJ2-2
CASSNLQGSGELFF
TGTGCCAGCAGTAACCTCCAGGGGTCCGGGGAGCTGTTTTTT
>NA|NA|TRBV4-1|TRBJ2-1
CASSQDPVPYNEQFF
TGCGCCAGCAGCCAAGACCCAGTCCCGTACAATGAGCAGTTCTTC
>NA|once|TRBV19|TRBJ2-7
CASSIVPGPYEQYF
TGTGCCAGTAGTATAGTTCCGGGGCCCTACGAGCAGTACTTC
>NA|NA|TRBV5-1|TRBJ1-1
CASSLYGGGDTEAFF
TGCGCCAGCAGCTTGTATGGGGGTGGTGACACTGAAGCTTTCTTT
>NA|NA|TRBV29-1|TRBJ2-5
CSVVLSRAQETQYF
TGCAGCGTTGTTCTTTCGCGGGCCCAAGAGACCCAGTACTTC
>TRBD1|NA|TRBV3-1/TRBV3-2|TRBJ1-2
CASSQEGGQYGYTF
TGTGCCAGCAGCCAAGAAGGGGGACAGTATGGCTACACCTTC